This TCR beta chain was captured by sequencing in a study of blood T cell repertoires in COVID-19. V shed 2 bases and J shed 2 bases, with 11 bases lying between them. CDR3 length equals 15 residues. CDR1 is LGHDT, CDR2 YNNKEL, per germline (reference sequence). Original processing notes: From reference gene primer amplification, estimates of nucleated cell counts were derived. Libraries were prepared by immunoSEQ multiplex PCR; TCRdb keeps only in-frame clonotypes and omits some of them. From that table come the V and J calls and clone size; the DNA was used to work out D and trimming. Seen here are 95,000 to 150,000 clones, approximately 81% observed once, and the top ten hold about 40%. In this sample, this clone turned up a few times.

Material: peripheral blood. The chain combines TRBV3-1 (or the pseudogene TRBV3-2) with TRBJ2-3; D is perhaps TRBD1 (5 bases). The source is a man aged 40-49 years with active or convalescent COVID-19. For the CDR3, the DNA is TGTGCCAGCAGCCAAAACTGGGGCTTCACAGATACGCAGTATTTT. Protein: CASSQNWGFTDTQYF.